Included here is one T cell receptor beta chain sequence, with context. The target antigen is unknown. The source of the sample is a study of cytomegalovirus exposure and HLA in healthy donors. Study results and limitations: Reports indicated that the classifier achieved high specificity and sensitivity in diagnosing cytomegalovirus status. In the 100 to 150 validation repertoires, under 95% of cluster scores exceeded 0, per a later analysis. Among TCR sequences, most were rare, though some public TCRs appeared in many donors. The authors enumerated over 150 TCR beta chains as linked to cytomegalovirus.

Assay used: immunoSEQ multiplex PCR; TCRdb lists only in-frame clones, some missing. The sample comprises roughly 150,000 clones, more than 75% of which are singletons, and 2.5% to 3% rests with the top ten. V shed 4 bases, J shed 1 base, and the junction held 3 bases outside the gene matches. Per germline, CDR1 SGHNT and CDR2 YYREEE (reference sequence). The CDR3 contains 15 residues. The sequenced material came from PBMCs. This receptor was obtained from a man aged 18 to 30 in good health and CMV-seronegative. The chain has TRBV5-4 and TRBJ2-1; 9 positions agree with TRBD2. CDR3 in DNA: TGTGCCAGCAGCCTGCGGGAGGGGTCCTACAATGAGCAGTTCTTC. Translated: CASSLREGSYNEQFF.